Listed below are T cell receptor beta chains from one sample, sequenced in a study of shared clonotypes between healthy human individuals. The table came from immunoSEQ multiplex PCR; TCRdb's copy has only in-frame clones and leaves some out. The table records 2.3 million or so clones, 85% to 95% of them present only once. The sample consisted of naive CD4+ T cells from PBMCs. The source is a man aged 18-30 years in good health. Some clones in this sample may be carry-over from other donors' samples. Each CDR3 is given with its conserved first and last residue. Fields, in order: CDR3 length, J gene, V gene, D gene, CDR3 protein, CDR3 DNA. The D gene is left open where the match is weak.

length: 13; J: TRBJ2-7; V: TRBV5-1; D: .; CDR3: CASSLDSFMKQYF; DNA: TGCGCCAGCAGCTTGGACAGTTTTATGAAGCAGTACTTC
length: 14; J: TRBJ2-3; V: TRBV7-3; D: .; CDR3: CASSPGQSTDTQYF; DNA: TGTGCCAGCAGTCCAGGACAAAGCACAGATACGCAGTATTTT
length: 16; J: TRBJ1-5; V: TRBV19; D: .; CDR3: CASTQLGQYSNQPQHF; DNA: TGTGCCAGTACCCAACTCGGACAGTATAGCAATCAGCCCCAGCATTTT
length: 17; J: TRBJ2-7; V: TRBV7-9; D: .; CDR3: CASSLGVEAKGIYEQYF; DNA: TGTGCCAGCAGCTTAGGGGTGGAGGCAAAAGGGATCTACGAGCAGTACTTC
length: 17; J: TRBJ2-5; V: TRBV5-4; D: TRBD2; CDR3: CASRSTGTSGRSETQYF; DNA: TGTGCCAGCAGGTCCACCGGGACTAGCGGGAGATCAGAGACCCAGTACTTC
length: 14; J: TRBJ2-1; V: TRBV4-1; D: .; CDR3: CASSQATDLRGQFF; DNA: TGCGCCAGCAGCCAAGCGACGGACCTAAGGGGGCAGTTCTTC
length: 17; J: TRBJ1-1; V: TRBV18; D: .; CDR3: CASSRTGTNLGNTEAFF; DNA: TGTGCCAGCTCACGCACCGGGACCAACTTAGGGAACACTGAAGCTTTCTTT
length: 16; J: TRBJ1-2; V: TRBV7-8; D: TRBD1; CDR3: CASSLGPGQGPDGYTF; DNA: TGTGCCAGCAGCTTAGGTCCCGGACAGGGCCCGGATGGCTACACCTTC
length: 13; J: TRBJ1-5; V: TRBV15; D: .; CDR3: CATSRDLGQPQHF; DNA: TGTGCCACCAGCAGAGATCTCGGGCAGCCCCAGCATTTT
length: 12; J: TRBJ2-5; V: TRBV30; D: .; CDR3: CAWSEVGETQYF; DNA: TGTGCCTGGAGCGAAGTTGGGGAGACCCAGTACTTC
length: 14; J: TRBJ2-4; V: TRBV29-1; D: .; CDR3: CSVLVTLPRDIQYF; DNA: TGCAGCGTTTTAGTGACTCTCCCTAGGGACATTCAGTACTTC
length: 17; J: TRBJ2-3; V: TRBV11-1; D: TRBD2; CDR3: CASSFSGLAGGTDTQYF; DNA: TGTGCCAGCAGCTTCTCAGGACTAGCGGGAGGCACAGATACGCAGTATTTT
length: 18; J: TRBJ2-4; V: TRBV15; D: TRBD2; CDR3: CATSRDLPGGRAKNIQYF; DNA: TGTGCCACCAGCAGAGATCTTCCGGGAGGACGAGCCAAAAACATTCAGTACTTC
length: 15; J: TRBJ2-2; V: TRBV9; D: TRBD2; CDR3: CASSVAGRPTGELFF; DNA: TGTGCCAGCAGCGTAGCCGGGAGGCCCACCGGGGAGCTGTTTTTT
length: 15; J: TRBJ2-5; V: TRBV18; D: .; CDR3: CASSSTRTSQETQYF; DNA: TGTGCCAGCTCGTCCACCCGGACATCCCAAGAGACCCAGTACTTC
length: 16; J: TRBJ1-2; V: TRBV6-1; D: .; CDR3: CASSEIGDTDWGGYTF; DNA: TGTGCCAGCAGTGAAATAGGGGACACAGATTGGGGTGGCTACACCTTC
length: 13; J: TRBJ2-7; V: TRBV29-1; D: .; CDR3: CSVAGRSSYEQYF; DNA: TGCAGCGTTGCGGGACGGTCCTCCTACGAGCAGTACTTC
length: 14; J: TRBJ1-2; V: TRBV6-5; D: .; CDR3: CASSYRDNRYGYTF; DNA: TGTGCCAGCAGTTACCGGGACAACCGTTACGGCTACACCTTC
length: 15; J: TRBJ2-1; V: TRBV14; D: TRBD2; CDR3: CASSRGLAGPNEQFF; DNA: TGTGCCAGCAGCCGGGGCCTAGCGGGACCAAATGAGCAGTTCTTC